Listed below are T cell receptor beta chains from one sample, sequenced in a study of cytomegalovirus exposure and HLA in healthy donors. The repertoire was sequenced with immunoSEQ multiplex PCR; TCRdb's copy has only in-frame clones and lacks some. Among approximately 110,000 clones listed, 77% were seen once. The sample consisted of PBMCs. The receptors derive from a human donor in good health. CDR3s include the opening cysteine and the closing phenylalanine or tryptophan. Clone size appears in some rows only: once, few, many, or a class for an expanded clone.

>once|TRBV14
CASSRDSEQYF
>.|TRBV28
CASSLVASGTDTQYF
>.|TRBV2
CASNTPRGTGSDTYEQYF
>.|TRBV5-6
CASSISQASSSYEQYF
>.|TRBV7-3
CASSLLKWSGELFF
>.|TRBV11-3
CASSLGAGSSYEQYF
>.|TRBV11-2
CASSRGQGNSPLHF
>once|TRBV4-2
CASSHPREAEQYF
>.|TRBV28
CASNGGLAGGGNEQFF
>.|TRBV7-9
CASSLPTGVSGRAGNEQFF
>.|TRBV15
CATSRGGQLETQYF
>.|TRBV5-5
CASSFRGQGNTEAFF
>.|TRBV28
CASSLGGLAGGQLEQYF
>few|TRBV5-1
CASSRTGNGEETQYF
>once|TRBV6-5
CASSYDRVHTEAFF
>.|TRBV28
CASSPNRSGGNKQYF
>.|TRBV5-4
CASSLIQERETQYF
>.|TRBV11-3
CASSFRTGAGYEQYF
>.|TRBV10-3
CAISEDSGAFF
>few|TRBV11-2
CASSLWAQSGANVLTF
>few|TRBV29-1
CSVEGQGSYNEQFF
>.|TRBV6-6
CASSPPGGTEAFF
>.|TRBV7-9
CASSLEAGQGPPEAFF
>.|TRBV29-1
CSVAGLNTDTQYF
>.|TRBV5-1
CASSGLGTHYEQYF
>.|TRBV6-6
CASSPASGAYEQYF
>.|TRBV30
CAWSPNRGTNEKLFF
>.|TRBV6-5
CASSLTGAYEQYF
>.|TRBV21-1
CASSGGRPRLYEQYF
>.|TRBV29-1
CSVVGREHSNQPQHF
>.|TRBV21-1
CASSIQGNYGYTF
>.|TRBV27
CASSLSPDRSYEQYF